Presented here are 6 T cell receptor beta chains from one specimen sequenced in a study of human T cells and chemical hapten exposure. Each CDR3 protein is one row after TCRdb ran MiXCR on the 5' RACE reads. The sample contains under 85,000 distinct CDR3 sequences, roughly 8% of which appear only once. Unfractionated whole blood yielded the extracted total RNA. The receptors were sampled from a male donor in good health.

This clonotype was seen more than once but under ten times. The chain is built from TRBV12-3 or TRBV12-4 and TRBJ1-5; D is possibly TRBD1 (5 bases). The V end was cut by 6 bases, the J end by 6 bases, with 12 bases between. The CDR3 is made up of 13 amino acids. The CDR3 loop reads CASSRVDGQPQHF. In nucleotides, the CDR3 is TGTGCCAGCAGCAGGGTGGACGGTCAGCCCCAGCATTTT.

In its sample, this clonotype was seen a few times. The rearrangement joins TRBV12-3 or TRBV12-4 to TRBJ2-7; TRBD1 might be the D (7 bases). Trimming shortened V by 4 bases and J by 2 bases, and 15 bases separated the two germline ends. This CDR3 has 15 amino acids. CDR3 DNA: TGTGCCAGCAGTTCGGGAGAGAGGGGGCCCTACGAGCAGTACTTC. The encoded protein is CASSSGERGPYEQYF.

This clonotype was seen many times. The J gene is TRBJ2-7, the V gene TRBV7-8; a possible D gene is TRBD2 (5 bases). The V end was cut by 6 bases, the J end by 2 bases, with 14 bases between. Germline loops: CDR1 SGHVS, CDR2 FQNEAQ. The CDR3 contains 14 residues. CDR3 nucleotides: TGTGCCAGCAGATACGACATGACTACCTACGAGCAGTACTTC. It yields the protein CASRYDMTTYEQYF.

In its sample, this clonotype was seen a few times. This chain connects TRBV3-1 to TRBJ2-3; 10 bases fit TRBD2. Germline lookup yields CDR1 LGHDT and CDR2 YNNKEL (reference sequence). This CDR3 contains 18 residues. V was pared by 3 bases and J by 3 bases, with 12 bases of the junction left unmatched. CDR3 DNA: TGTGCCAGCAGCCAGGCCACCCCTAGCGGGAGAAGGACAGATACGCAGTATTTT. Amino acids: CASSQATPSGRRTDTQYF.

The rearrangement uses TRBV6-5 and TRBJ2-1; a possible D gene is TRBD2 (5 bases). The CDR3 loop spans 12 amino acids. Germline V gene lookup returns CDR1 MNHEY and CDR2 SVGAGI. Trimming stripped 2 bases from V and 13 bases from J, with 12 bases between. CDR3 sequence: CASSYGSEEQFF. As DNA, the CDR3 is TGTGCCAGCAGTTACGGATCGGAGGAACAGTTCTTC.

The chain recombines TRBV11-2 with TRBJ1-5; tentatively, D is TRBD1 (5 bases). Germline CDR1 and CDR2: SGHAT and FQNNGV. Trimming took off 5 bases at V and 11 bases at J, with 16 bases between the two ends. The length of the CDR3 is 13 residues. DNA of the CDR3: TGTGCCAGCAGCCCAGGGTTCAGGAGGGCCCAGCATTTT. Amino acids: CASSPGFRRAQHF. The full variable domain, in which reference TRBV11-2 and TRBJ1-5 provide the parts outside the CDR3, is EAGVAQSPRYKIIEKRQSVAFWCNPISGHATLYWYQQILGQGPKLLIQFQNNGVVDDSQLPKDRFSAERLKGVDSTLKIQPAKLEDSAVYLCASSPGFRRAQHFGDGTRLSIL.